This T cell receptor (beta chain) was recorded in a study of blood T cell repertoires in COVID-19. Study as a whole: The samples span acute and convalescent COVID-19 from the United States, Italy and Spain. Sample material is recorded as cDNA or gDNA derived from T cells, B-cell-depleted T cells, or PBMCs.

Authors' analysis steps: Cell counts per sample came from amplifying reference gene primers. Data came from immunoSEQ multiplex PCR; TCRdb stores just in-frame clones and leaves some out. Clone size and V and J calls were adopted from that table, with D and trimming inferred from the DNA. The table has 110,000 to 150,000 clones, approximately 91% seen once. CDR1 is SGHNT, CDR2 YYREEE, per germline (reference sequence). This CDR3 is built from 14 residues. V was cut by 0 bases and J by 2 bases, with 8 bases left in between. The sample taken for sequencing was peripheral blood. This chain joins TRBV5-4 and TRBJ2-5, with D perhaps TRBD1 (6 bases). This receptor was identified in a man over 45 with active or convalescent COVID-19. In DNA form, the CDR3 reads TGTGCCAGCAGCTTGGGACAGGTACAAGAGACCCAGTACTTC. Residues: CASSLGQVQETQYF.